This T cell receptor (beta chain) appears in the sequencing data of a study of blood T cell repertoires in COVID-19 (TCRdb year 2020). In the study overall: The collaborator samples originated in the United States, Italy and Spain and spanned the acute and convalescent phases of COVID-19. The samples were drawn from two sources: the first 160 participants of the ongoing ImmuneRACE study, and 950 to 1,500 subjects contributed by 6 global collaborators. The repertoires were released in a freely available public database meant as a resource for research on the immune response to SARS-CoV-2. The dataset comprised deeply sampled blood TCRbeta repertoires from subjects exposed to, actively infected with, or recovered from COVID-19. Where available, HLA class I and class II types were obtained from metadata supplied by the sample provider rather than from assay-based typing. Nearly every sample came with metadata listing a de-identified subject ID, COVID-19 status, age in years and sex. The prospective study material was composed of cDNA or gDNA derived from T cells, B-cell-depleted T cells, or PBMCs. What the work shows at the level of the full study, not this receptor alone: The quantity of clinical and demographic metadata differed by source and by participant and was supplied without curation.

TCRbeta CDR3 regions were amplified from genomic DNA using the immunoSEQ Assay, a bias-controlled multiplex PCR. The study's own analysis went as follows. The number of nucleated cells in each sample was estimated from the amplification of reference gene primers within the assay. Sequence reads were collapsed and filtered to measure the absolute abundance of every unique TCRbeta CDR3 rearrangement. For each sample, productive Simpson clonality was calculated as the square root of Simpson's diversity index over productive rearrangements. The immuneACCESS repertoire file appears here via TCRdb, limited to in-frame rearrangements. These files lack a portion of the clones; in checked studies, under half of the deficit traces to unresolved V genes, and the cause of the others is not known. For V, J and clone size, that table is used; D and trimming come from the DNA. The sample has around 11,000 clones on record, roughly 80% of them singletons. The top ten clones comprise more than 6.5% of the sample.

Of note for this clone: Its antigen is currently not known. No much larger clone is present one base from it, and per-base qualities are unavailable.

Collaborating institutions collected whole blood in K2EDTA tubes following their own protocols. Collaborator samples were shipped for TCRbeta analysis as frozen whole blood, isolated PBMCs, or DNA extracted from either sample type. Germline trimming amounts to 8 bases on V and 4 bases on J, with 5 as the count of junction bases outside the gene matches. CDR3 length: 13 amino acids, cysteine to phenylalanine. Only the CDR3 part of the read is kept: 39 bases, read in frame from the first base. For CDR1 and CDR2, the germline V gene lists MNHEY and SVGAGI. This chain is built from TRBV6-5 and TRBJ2-7; TRBD1 fits 10 bases in the junction. Sequenced input: peripheral blood. The receptor comes from a man between 65 and 85 years old with active COVID-19. In nucleotide form, the sequence is TGTGCCAGCTCGACAGGGGGCCGGTACGAGCAGTACTTC. This translates into CASSTGGRYEQYF.